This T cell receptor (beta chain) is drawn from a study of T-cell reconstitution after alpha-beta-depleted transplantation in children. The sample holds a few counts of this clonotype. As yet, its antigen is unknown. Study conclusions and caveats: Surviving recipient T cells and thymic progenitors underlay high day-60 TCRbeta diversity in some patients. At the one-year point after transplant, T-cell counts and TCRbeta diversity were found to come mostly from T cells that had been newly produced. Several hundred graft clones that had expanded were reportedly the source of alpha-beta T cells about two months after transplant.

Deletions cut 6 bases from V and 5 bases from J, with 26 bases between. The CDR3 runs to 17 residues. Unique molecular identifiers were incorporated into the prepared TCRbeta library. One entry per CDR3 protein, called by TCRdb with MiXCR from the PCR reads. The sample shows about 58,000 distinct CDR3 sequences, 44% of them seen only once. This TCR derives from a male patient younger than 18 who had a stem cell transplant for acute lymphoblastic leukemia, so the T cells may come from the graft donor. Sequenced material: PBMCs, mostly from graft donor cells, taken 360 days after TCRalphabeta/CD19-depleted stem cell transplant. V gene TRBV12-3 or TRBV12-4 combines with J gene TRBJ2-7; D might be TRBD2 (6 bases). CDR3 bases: TGTGCCAGCAGCAACCCCTCGGCGGGACCTACATGGGACGAGCAGTACTTC. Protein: CASSNPSAGPTWDEQYF.